This TCR beta chain emerged from a study of neoadjuvant nivolumab and ipilimumab in lung cancer (dated by TCRdb to 2020 to 2022). Looking at the study overall: In the NEOSTAR trial, nivolumab was administered intravenously at 3 mg/kg on days 1, 15 and 29, and the combination arm also received ipilimumab 1 mg/kg on day 1 only. The primary trial endpoint was the major pathologic response (MPR) rate in the intention-to-treat population in each study arm. The trial treated about 44 patients with operable NSCLC: roughly 23 were randomized to nivolumab monotherapy and about 20 to nivolumab plus ipilimumab. TCR repertoires were compared between pretherapy (baseline) peripheral blood and tumors resected at surgery after neoadjuvant immune checkpoint blockade. Matched pretherapy and resected tumor pairs were analyzed from seven patients, of whom four had been treated with nivolumab and three with nivolumab plus ipilimumab.

Library construction relied on the immunoSEQ multiplex PCR assay. The authors' pipeline ran thus. Richness and clonality were used to summarize the repertoires, and clones that significantly expanded or contracted between pre- and post-therapy samples were identified. Here the immuneACCESS table is served through TCRdb, limited to in-frame sequences with V and J called. Missing clones are a known gap in these copies; in checked studies unresolved V genes cover under half, and the rest lacks a known reason. The DNA was the basis for D and trimming; V, J and clone size are from that table. The sample includes about 8,000 clones, with roughly nine tenths observed a single time. 2% to 3% of the sample is in the top ten clones. In the germline V gene, CDR1 corresponds to MNHEY and CDR2 to SVGAGI. V and J are trimmed by 6 bases and 4 bases, and the gene matches miss 5 bases of the junction. The cysteine opens and the phenylalanine closes a CDR3 of 14 amino acids. The CDR3 DNA has 42 bases and is translated from base 1.

Notes on this clone: The antigen this receptor binds is unknown. Within one base of it there is no much larger clone, and no base qualities were kept.

The research as a whole found: From pretherapy to surgery, tumor T-cell richness and clonality increased in three of three dual-therapy tumors but in only two of four nivolumab-treated tumors. There was no significant correlation between TCR clonality and pathologic tumor regression, and just a single major-pathologic-response sample was available for the clonality-regression analysis. TCR richness and clonality were greater in resected tumors than in tumor-adjacent uninvolved lung, and increases were seen in more dual-therapy-treated tumors. Richness in tumors resected after neoadjuvant therapy showed a positive correlation with pretherapy blood TCR richness (Spearman R ≈ 0.8). A small number of samples was subjected to TCR sequencing.

Per the publication, the time point label means: at surgical resection after neoadjuvant nivolumab +/- ipilimumab. The samples were obtained from NEOSTAR, a phase 2 randomized trial that tested neoadjuvant nivolumab or nivolumab plus ipilimumab, followed by surgery, in operable NSCLC. The material was tumor tissue, obtained after neoadjuvant nivolumab, alone or with ipilimumab, at or shortly before surgery. In this chain, TRBV6-5 is recombined with TRBJ2-3; TRBD1 lines up with 9 middle nucleotides. This receptor was taken from an adult with non-small cell lung cancer. Some clones in this sample may be carry-over from other donors' samples. The CDR3 here reads CASSPGQGPDTQYF. The DNA is as follows: TGTGCCAGCAGCCCGGGACAGGGCCCAGATACGCAGTATTTT.